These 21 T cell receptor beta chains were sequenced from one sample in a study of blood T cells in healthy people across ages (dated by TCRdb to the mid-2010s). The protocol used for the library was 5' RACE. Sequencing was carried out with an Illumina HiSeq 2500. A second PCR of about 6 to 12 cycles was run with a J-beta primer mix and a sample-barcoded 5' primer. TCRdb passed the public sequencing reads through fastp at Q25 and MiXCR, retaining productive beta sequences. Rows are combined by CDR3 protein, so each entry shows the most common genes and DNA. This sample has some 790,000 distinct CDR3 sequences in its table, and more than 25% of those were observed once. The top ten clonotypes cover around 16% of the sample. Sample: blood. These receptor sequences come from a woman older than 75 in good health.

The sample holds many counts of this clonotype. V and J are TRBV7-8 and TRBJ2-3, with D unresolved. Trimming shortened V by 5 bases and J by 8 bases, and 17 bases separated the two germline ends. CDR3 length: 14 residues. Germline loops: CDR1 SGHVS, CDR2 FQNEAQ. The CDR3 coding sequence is TGTGCCAGCAGCCCTCCGGGCAACCGCGGTACGCAGTATTTT. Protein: CASSPPGNRGTQYF.

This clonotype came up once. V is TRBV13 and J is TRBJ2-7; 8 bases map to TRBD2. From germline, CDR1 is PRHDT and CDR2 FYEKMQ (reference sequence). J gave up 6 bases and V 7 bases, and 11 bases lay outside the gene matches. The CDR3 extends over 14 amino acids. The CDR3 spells CASKKRESNCEQYF. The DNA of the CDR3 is TGTGCCAGCAAGAAGCGGGAGTCAAACTGCGAGCAGTACTTC.

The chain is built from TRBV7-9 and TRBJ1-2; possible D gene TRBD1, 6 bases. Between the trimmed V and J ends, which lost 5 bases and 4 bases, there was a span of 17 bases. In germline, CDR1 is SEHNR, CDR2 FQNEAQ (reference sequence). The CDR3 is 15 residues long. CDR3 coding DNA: TGTGCCAGCAGCCCGAACGACAGGTCGTTCTATGGCTACACCTTC. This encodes CASSPNDRSFYGYTF.

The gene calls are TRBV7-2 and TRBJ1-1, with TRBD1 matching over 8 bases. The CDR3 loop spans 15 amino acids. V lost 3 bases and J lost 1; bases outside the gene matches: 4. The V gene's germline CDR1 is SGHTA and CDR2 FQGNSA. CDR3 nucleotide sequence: TGTGCCAGCAGCTTCGGGGACAGGAGGAACACTGAAGCTTTCTTT. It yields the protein CASSFGDRRNTEAFF.

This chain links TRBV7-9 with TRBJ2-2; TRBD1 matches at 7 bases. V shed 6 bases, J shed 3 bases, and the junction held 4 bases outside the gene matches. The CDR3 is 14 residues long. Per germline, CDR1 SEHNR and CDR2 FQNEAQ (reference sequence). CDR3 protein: CASSCTGDTGELFF. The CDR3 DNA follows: TGTGCCAGCAGTTGTACAGGGGACACCGGGGAGCTGTTTTTT.

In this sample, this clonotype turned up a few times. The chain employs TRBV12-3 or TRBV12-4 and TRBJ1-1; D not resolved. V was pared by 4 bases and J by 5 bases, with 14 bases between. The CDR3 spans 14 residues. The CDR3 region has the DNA TGTGCCAGCAGTTGGAGGGTGGGAGTAACTGAAGCTTTCTTT. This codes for CASSWRVGVTEAFF.

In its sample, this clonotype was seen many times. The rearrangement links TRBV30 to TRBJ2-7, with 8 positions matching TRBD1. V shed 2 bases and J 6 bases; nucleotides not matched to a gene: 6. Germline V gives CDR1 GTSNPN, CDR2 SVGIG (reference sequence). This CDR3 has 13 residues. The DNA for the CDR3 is TGTGCCTGGAGTACAGGGGGAGGAGGCGAGCAGTACTTC. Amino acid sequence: CAWSTGGGGEQYF.

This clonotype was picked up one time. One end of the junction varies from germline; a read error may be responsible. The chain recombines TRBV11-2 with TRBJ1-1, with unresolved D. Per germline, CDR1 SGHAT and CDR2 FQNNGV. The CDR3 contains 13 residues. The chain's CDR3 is CASSFGVNAEAFF. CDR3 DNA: TGTGCCAGCAGCTTCGGGGTGAACGCTGAAGCTTTCTTT.

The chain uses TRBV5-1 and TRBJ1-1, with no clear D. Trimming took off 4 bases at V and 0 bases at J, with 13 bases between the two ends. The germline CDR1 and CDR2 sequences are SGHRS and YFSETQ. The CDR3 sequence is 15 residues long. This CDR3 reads CASSGRAALNTEAFF. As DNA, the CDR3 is TGCGCCAGCAGCGGGAGAGCAGCCTTGAACACTGAAGCTTTCTTT.

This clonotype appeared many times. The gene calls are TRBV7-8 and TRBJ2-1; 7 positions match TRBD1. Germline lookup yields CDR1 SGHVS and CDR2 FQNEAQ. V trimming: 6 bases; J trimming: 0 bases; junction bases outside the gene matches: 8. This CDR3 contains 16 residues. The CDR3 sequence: CASSSQTGSSYNEQFF. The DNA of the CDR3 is TGTGCCAGCAGTTCCCAGACAGGGAGCTCCTACAATGAGCAGTTCTTC. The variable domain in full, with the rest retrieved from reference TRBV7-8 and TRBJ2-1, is GAGVSQSPRYKVAKRGQDVALRCDPISGHVSLFWYQQALGQGPEFLTYFQNEAQLDKSGLPSDRFFAERPEGSVSTLKIQRTQQEDSAVYLCASSSQTGSSYNEQFFGPGTRLTVL.

In DNA form, the CDR3 reads TGCAGTGCAGGGGTGGTAGCGGGGGCCTACGAGCAGTACTTC. Protein product: CSAGVVAGAYEQYF. This sequence joins TRBV20-1 and TRBJ2-7; 9 bases agree with TRBD2. CDR1 DFQATT and CDR2 SNEGSKA come from the germline V gene (reference sequence). V trimming: 6 bases; J trimming: 2 bases; junction bases outside the gene matches: 8. The CDR3 is 14 residues long.

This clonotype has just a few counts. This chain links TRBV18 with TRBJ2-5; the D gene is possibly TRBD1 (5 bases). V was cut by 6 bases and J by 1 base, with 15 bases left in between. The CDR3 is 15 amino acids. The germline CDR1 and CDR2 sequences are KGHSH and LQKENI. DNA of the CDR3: TGTGCCAGCTCGCCCCGACAGTCTCTCCAAGAGACCCAGTACTTC. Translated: CASSPRQSLQETQYF.

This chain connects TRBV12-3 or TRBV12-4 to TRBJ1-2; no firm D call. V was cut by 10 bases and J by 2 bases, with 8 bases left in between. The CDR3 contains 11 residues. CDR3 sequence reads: CATTVNYGYTF. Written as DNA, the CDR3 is TGTGCCACCACAGTAAACTATGGCTACACCTTC.

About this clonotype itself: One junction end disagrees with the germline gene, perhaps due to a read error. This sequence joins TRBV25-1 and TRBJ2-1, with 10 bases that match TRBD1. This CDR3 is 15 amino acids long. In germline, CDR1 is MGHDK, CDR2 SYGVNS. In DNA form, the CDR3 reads TGTGCCAGCAGTGATACGGGACAGGGGAGGGATGAGCGGTTCTTC. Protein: CASSDTGQGRDERFF.

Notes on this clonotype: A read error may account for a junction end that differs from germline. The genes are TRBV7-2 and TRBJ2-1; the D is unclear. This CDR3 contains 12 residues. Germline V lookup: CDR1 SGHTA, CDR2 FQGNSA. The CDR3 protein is CVSSLVGHQVFF. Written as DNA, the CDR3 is TGTGTCAGCAGCTTAGTGGGCCACCAGGTGTTCTTC. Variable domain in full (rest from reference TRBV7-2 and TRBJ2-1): GAGVSQSPSNKVTEKGKDVELRCDPISGHTALYWYRQSLGQGLEFLIYFQGNSAPDKSGLPSDRFSAERTGGSVSTLTIQRTQQEDSAVYLCVSSLVGHQVFFGPGTRLTVL.

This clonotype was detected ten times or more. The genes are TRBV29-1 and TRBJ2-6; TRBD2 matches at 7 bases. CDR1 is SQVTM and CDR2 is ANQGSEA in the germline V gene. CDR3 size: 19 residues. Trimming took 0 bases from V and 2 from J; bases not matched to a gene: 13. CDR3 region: CSVEEGGGTLGTGANVLTF. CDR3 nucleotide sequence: TGCAGCGTTGAAGAGGGGGGGGGGACCTTAGGAACTGGGGCCAACGTCCTGACTTTC.

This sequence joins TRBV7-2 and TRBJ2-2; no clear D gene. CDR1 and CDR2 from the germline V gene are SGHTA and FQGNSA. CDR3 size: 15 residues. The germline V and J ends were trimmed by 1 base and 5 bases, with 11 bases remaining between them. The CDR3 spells CASSLGPTETGELFF. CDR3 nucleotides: TGTGCCAGCAGCTTAGGGCCCACCGAAACCGGGGAGCTGTTTTTT.

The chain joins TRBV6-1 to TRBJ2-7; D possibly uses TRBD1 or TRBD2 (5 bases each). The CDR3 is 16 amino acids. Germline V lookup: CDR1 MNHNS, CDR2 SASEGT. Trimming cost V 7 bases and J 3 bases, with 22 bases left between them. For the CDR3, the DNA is TGTGCCAGCACCCTATCCACTGGGGACGGGTACTACGAGCAGTACTTC. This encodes CASTLSTGDGYYEQYF.

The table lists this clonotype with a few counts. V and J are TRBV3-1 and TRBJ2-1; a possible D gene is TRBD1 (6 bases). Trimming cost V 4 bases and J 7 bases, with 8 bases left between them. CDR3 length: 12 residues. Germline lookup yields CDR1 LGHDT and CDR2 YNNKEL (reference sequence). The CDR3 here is CASSRGGNEQFF. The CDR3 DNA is TGTGCCAGCAGCCGAGGGGGTAATGAGCAGTTCTTC.

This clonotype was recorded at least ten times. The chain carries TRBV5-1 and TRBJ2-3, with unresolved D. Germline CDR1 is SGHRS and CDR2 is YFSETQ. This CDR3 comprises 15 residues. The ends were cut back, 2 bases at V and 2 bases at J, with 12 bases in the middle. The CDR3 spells CASSLQSYLTDTQYF. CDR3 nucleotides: TGCGCCAGCAGCTTACAGAGTTACCTCACAGATACGCAGTATTTT.

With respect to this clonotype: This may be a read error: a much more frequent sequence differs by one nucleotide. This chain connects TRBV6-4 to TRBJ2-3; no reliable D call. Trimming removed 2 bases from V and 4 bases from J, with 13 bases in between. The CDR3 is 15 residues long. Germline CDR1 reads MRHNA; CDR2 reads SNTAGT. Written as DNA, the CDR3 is TGTGCCAGCAGTGACAACTTCGGACCTTCAGATACGCAGTATTTT. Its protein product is CASSDNFGPSDTQYF.